The rows below give T cell receptor beta chains drawn from one sample of a study of T cells in Graves' hyperthyroidism and ophthalmopathy. TCRdb redid the calling of the multiplex PCR reads with MiXCR, one entry per CDR3 protein. The sample holds approximately 370,000 distinct CDR3 sequences, 15% to 20% seen once. Sequenced sample: blood. These receptors originate from a woman in her 30s with Graves' hyperthyroidism that later progressed to Graves' ophthalmopathy. CDR3s include the opening cysteine and the closing phenylalanine or tryptophan. Each record gives: V gene, clone size, D gene, J gene, CDR3 protein, CDR3 DNA. D genes are given only for firm matches. Clone size is stated in some rows and not others, as once, few, many or a class when expanded.

TRBV28	once	TRBD1	TRBJ1-4	CAGSATGTGNEKLFF	TGTGCCGGCAGCGCAACGGGGACAGGGAATGAAAAACTGTTTTTT
TRBV19	few	.	TRBJ1-1	CATSPGSPEAFF	TGTGCCACTAGCCCCGGTAGCCCTGAAGCTTTCTTT
TRBV27	many	TRBD1	TRBJ2-1	CASAGTGNPYNEQFF	TGTGCCAGCGCTGGGACAGGGAACCCCTACAATGAGCAGTTCTTC
TRBV6-1	many	TRBD1	TRBJ2-7	CASSPSGTGSYEQYF	TGTGCCAGCAGCCCCTCCGGGACAGGATCCTACGAGCAGTACTTC
TRBV2	.	TRBD1	TRBJ2-7	CASTEDRGRNEQYF	TGTGCCAGCACCGAGGACAGGGGCCGGAATGAGCAGTACTTC
TRBV7-9	few	TRBD1	TRBJ1-6	CASSHHQGGAGHSPLHF	TGTGCCAGCAGCCATCACCAGGGGGGGGCAGGGCATTCACCCCTCCACTTT
TRBV19	many	TRBD2	TRBJ2-1	CASSVTSGSKGIDEQFF	TGTGCCAGTAGTGTGACTAGCGGGAGTAAAGGGATTGATGAGCAGTTCTTC
TRBV4-1	.	.	TRBJ1-1	CASSQEMGLHLLMNTEAFF	TGCGCCAGCAGCCAAGAAATGGGTCTTCACCTATTAATGAACACTGAAGCTTTCTTT
TRBV18	few	.	TRBJ2-2	CASSPPSAGYGELFF	TGTGCCAGCTCACCACCTAGCGCGGGATACGGGGAGCTGTTTTTT
TRBV5-4	many	.	TRBJ2-5	CASSLGDPSPQTQYF	TGTGCCAGCAGCTTGGGTGACCCCTCCCCGCAGACCCAGTACTTC
TRBV29-1	many	.	TRBJ1-1	CSVSLGGIEAFF	TGCAGCGTTTCCCTAGGAGGTATTGAAGCTTTCTTT
TRBV5-1	few	.	TRBJ2-2	CASRWAGDYTGELFF	TGCGCCAGCAGGTGGGCCGGGGACTACACCGGGGAGCTGTTTTTT
TRBV25-1	many	TRBD1	TRBJ1-4	CASSKTRQGVGEKLFF	TGTGCCAGCAGTAAAACGCGACAGGGAGTCGGTGAAAAACTGTTTTTT
TRBV3-1	many	.	TRBJ1-3	CASSQDLWGPGNTIYF	TGTGCCAGCAGCCAAGATTTGTGGGGTCCTGGAAACACCATATATTTT
TRBV30	many	.	TRBJ1-5	CAWSVRGRGESQPQHF	TGTGCCTGGAGTGTACGGGGCAGGGGAGAGAGTCAGCCCCAGCATTTT
TRBV12-3/TRBV12-4	few	.	TRBJ1-2	CASSLRSGGGYTF	TGTGCCAGCAGTTTGAGGTCGGGTGGCGGCTACACCTTC
TRBV12-3/TRBV12-4	many	.	TRBJ2-3	CASSWLADGDTQYF	TGTGCCAGCAGTTGGCTGGCTGATGGGGATACGCAGTATTTT
TRBV4-1	.	.	TRBJ2-1	CASRQSTGTKENEQFF	TGCGCCAGCAGACAATCTACCGGGACCAAAGAGAATGAGCAGTTCTTC
TRBV7-6	many	.	TRBJ2-7	CASSSPLRGNEQYF	TGTGCCAGCAGCTCTCCCCTCCGGGGTAACGAGCAGTACTTC
TRBV11-2	many	.	TRBJ2-4	CASSPGWGGGAKNIQYF	TGTGCCAGCAGCCCTGGCTGGGGTGGCGGAGCCAAAAACATTCAGTACTTC
TRBV6-2/TRBV6-3	many	TRBD1	TRBJ2-2	CASSPFDRAGELFF	TGTGCCAGCAGCCCCTTCGACAGGGCCGGGGAGCTGTTTTTT
TRBV7-8	many	TRBD2	TRBJ2-2	CASSRGWTSGPNTGELFF	TGTGCCAGCAGCCGAGGGTGGACTAGCGGGCCGAACACCGGGGAGCTGTTTTTT